A single sample gave rise to the 27 T cell receptor beta chains below, sequenced in a study of blood T cells in healthy people across ages. Then a second PCR, running roughly 7 to 11 cycles, was carried out with a sample-barcoded 5' primer and a J-beta primer mix. TCRdb reprocessed the 5' RACE reads via MiXCR and lists one record per CDR3 protein. The profile shows 650,000 to 700,000 distinct CDR3 sequences, 40% to 65% of them singletons. Sample: blood. The source is a woman aged 80 or over in good health.

The V call is TRBV4-2, the J call TRBJ1-2; no definite D call. Trimming stripped 0 bases from V and 7 bases from J, with 6 bases between. Germline V gene data show CDR1 as LGHNA and CDR2 as YNFKEQ. CDR3 size: 12 residues. The CDR3 coding sequence is TGTGCCAGCAGCCAAGACAAGGGTGGCTACACCTTC. Encoded protein: CASSQDKGGYTF.

This clonotype has at least ten counts. The chain employs TRBV5-1 and TRBJ2-6, with 9 bases fitting TRBD2. The CDR3 runs 18 residues. Trimming at V came to 4 bases and at J to 0 bases, leaving 8 bases not matched to a gene. Germline assignment: CDR1 SGHRS and CDR2 YFSETQ. CDR3 residues: CASSTLTSGDSGANVLTF. DNA of the CDR3: TGCGCCAGCAGCACCTTGACTAGCGGAGACTCTGGGGCCAACGTCCTGACTTTC.

There are many counts of this clonotype. The chain couples TRBV4-1 to TRBJ2-1; TRBD2 aligns across 10 bases. This CDR3 is built from 18 residues. V lost 0 bases to trimming and J lost 3 bases; unmatched junction nucleotides: 8. Germline CDR1 and CDR2: MGHRA and YSYEKL. The CDR3 spells CASSQEGGLAAYYNEQFF. Here the CDR3 DNA reads TGCGCCAGCAGCCAAGAGGGTGGACTAGCGGCTTACTACAATGAGCAGTTCTTC.

This clonotype was recorded at least ten times. This chain connects TRBV20-1 to TRBJ2-3; TRBD1 matches at 10 bases. The germline V gene has CDR1 DFQATT and CDR2 SNEGSKA (reference sequence). CDR3 length equals 17 residues. Trimming at V came to 0 bases and at J to 1 base, leaving 7 bases not matched to a gene. CDR3 nucleotides: TGCAGTGCTAGAGATTCCGGGACAGGGGCCCGCACAGATACGCAGTATTTT. Protein product: CSARDSGTGARTDTQYF.

This clonotype appeared many times. V is TRBV3-1 and J is TRBJ2-1; D is possibly TRBD2 (6 bases). Per the germline V gene, CDR1 is LGHDT and CDR2 is YNNKEL (reference sequence). The CDR3 sequence is 15 residues long. V lost 2 bases and J lost 1, with 9 bases in between. The chain's CDR3 is CASSQTGGSYNEQFF. CDR3 DNA: TGTGCCAGCAGCCAAACCGGGGGATCCTACAATGAGCAGTTCTTC.

Comments on this clonotype: One end of the junction varies from germline; a read error may be responsible. The chain joins TRBV29-1 to TRBJ1-2; D uncertain. The CDR3 has 9 residues. Germline assignment: CDR1 SQVTM and CDR2 ANQGSEA. The CDR3 sequence is CGVVPGYTF. Here the CDR3 DNA reads TGCGGCGTTGTCCCTGGCTACACCTTC.

This chain links TRBV15 with TRBJ2-7, with 15 positions matching TRBD2. Germline V CDR1 and CDR2: LNHNV, YYDKDF (reference sequence). This CDR3 spans 15 amino acids. Trimming took 5 bases from V and 4 from J; bases not matched to a gene: 3. DNA of the CDR3: TGTGCCACCAGCGAGGGACTAGCGGGAGGTTACGAGCAGTACTTC. It yields the protein CATSEGLAGGYEQYF.

The chain uses TRBV29-1 and TRBJ2-7, with D unclear. The tail of the sequence fits TRBJ2-5 better, so the J call may be wrong. CDR3 size: 11 residues. Germline CDR1 SQVTM, CDR2 ANQGSEA. The CDR3 DNA is TGCAGCGTTGAACAGGTTGAGACCCAGTACTTC. As protein: CSVEQVETQYF.

There are many counts of this clonotype. The chain recombines TRBV2 with TRBJ2-1, with 7 bases lining up with TRBD2. CDR3 length: 14 residues. Trimming removed 5 bases from V and 6 bases from J; junction bases left unmatched: 7. Germline V lookup: CDR1 SNHLY, CDR2 FYNNEI. CDR3 in amino acids: CASSSQGLRNEQFF. CDR3 bases: TGTGCCAGCAGTTCTCAGGGACTACGCAATGAGCAGTTCTTC.

The chain recombines TRBV27 with TRBJ1-6; 7 bases match TRBD1. The length of the CDR3 is 14 residues. From germline, CDR1 is MNHEY and CDR2 SMNVEV (reference sequence). V was clipped by 3 bases and J by 9 bases; unmatched bases: 5. The CDR3 bases are TGTGCCAGCAGTTTGGCGACAGGGTTTTCACCCCTCCACTTT. It translates to CASSLATGFSPLHF.

This chain joins TRBV10-3 and TRBJ1-5, with a weak D call TRBD1 (5 bases). The germline V and J ends were trimmed by 0 bases and 1 base, with 7 bases remaining between them. The CDR3 is 15 amino acids. Germline CDR1 and CDR2: ENHRY and SYGVKD. Here the CDR3 DNA reads TGTGCCATCAGTGAGTCGGAGGGGAGCAATCAGCCCCAGCATTTT. Its protein product is CAISESEGSNQPQHF.

This chain joins TRBV29-1 and TRBJ2-5; D possibly matches TRBD1 or TRBD2 (5 bases each). Germline CDR1 reads SQVTM; CDR2 reads ANQGSEA. V gave up 5 bases and J gave up 2 bases, with 15 bases separating them. This CDR3 is 14 amino acids long. CDR3 sequence reads: CSVKSPRGQETQYF. CDR3 nucleotides: TGCAGCGTTAAATCACCGAGGGGTCAAGAGACCCAGTACTTC. Supplemented by reference TRBV29-1 and TRBJ2-5, the full variable domain reads SAVISQKPSRDICQRGTSLTIQCQVDSQVTMMFWYRQQPGQSLTLIATANQGSEATYESGFVIDKFPISRPNLTFSTLTVSNMSPEDSSIYLCSVKSPRGQETQYFGPGTRLLVL.

The sample holds many counts of this clonotype. This chain joins TRBV12-3 or TRBV12-4 and TRBJ2-7; D gene unclear. Trimming left V 4 bases short and J 1 base short, with 11 bases between. The CDR3 covers 14 residues. CDR3 sequence: CASSSPRRSYEQYF. Here the CDR3 DNA reads TGTGCCAGCAGTTCTCCGCGTCGATCCTACGAGCAGTACTTC.

This clonotype was seen just once. The chain joins TRBV5-6 to TRBJ1-2, with 10 bases matching TRBD1. The CDR3 runs to 14 residues. V was clipped by 4 bases and J by 4 bases; unmatched bases: 4. CDR1 is SGHDT and CDR2 is YYEEEE in the germline V gene. CDR3 in amino acids: CASSRDRGVYGYTF. In DNA form, the CDR3 reads TGTGCCAGCAGCCGGGACAGGGGAGTCTATGGCTACACCTTC.

A word on this clonotype: A much larger clone differs from this one at a single base, so this may be a read error. CDR3 in DNA: TGCAGCGCGACTAAAGACCGAGAGACCCAGTACTTC. Its translation: CSATKDRETQYF. This sequence joins TRBV20-1 and TRBJ2-7; D may be TRBD2 (5 bases). The last part of the DNA fits TRBJ2-5 better; the J call may be wrong. CDR3 length: 12 residues. The germline V gene encodes CDR1 DFQATT and CDR2 SNEGSKA (reference sequence).

This clonotype has ten or more counts. The chain is built from TRBV18 and TRBJ1-1; D gene uncertain. Between the trimmed V and J ends, which lost 3 bases and 1 base, there was a span of 3 bases. The CDR3 length is 12 residues. Looked up from germline, CDR1 is KGHSH and CDR2 is LQKENI. DNA of the CDR3: TGTGCCAGCTCACCGCAGAACACTGAAGCTTTCTTT. Its translation: CASSPQNTEAFF.

The chain carries TRBV28 and TRBJ1-5, with TRBD1 matching over 10 bases. Germline V gene lookup returns CDR1 MDHEN and CDR2 SYDVKM. The length of the CDR3 is 16 residues. After removal of 4 bases from V and 11 bases from J, the junction contained 14 bases not matched to a gene. CDR3 protein: CASSSGQGISVGTQHF. In nucleotides, the CDR3 is TGTGCCAGCAGTTCGGGACAGGGGATATCCGTAGGTACCCAGCATTTT.

In this sample, this clonotype turned up once. The chain has TRBV6-2 or TRBV6-3 and TRBJ1-5, with 9 bases aligning to TRBD1. Germline CDR1 MNHEY, CDR2 SVGEGT. Trimming cost V 5 bases and J 6 bases; bases outside gene matches: 5. The CDR3 length is 14 residues. The CDR3 DNA follows: TGTGCCAGCAGTCCCGGACAGGGGCCTCAGCCCCAGCATTTT. Amino acids: CASSPGQGPQPQHF.

This clonotype has more than one count but fewer than ten. The genes are TRBV20-1 and TRBJ2-7; TRBD2 aligns across 9 bases. CDR3 length equals 14 residues. V dropped 5 bases and J dropped 1; count of bases not matched to a gene: 6. Germline CDR1 DFQATT, CDR2 SNEGSKA (reference sequence). CDR3 loop: CSASGTSPSYEQYF. CDR3 nucleotides: TGCAGTGCTTCCGGGACTAGCCCTTCCTACGAGCAGTACTTC.

This clonotype was counted between two and nine times. The V call is TRBV5-6, the J call TRBJ2-7; TRBD2 is a possible D gene (6 bases). Trimming shortened V by 2 bases and J by 2 bases, and 8 bases separated the two germline ends. Germline V gene lookup returns CDR1 SGHDT and CDR2 YYEEEE. The CDR3 extends over 13 amino acids. DNA of the CDR3: TGTGCCAGCAGCTTCGCGGGGACCTACGAGCAGTACTTC. Its protein product is CASSFAGTYEQYF.

The V and J genes are TRBV11-2 and TRBJ2-6; D is undetermined. With 0 bases removed from V and 0 bases from J, the gap between germline ends came to 9 bases. CDR1 and CDR2 (germline): SGHAT, FQNNGV. The CDR3 spans 17 residues. The CDR3 here is CASSLDLSASGANVLTF. CDR3 coding DNA: TGTGCCAGCAGCTTAGATTTATCGGCCTCTGGGGCCAACGTCCTGACTTTC.

In its sample, this clonotype was seen many times. V gene TRBV7-3 combines with J gene TRBJ2-5; D is unresolved. CDR3 length: 13 residues. V was trimmed by 1 base and J by 4 bases, leaving 7 bases between them. CDR1 is SGHTA, CDR2 FQGTGA, per germline. CDR3 nucleotides: TGTGCCAGCAGCTTAAACCCATCAGAGACCCAGTACTTC. It specifies CASSLNPSETQYF. Supplemented by reference TRBV7-3 and TRBJ2-5, the full variable domain reads GAGVSQTPSNKVTEKGKYVELRCDPISGHTALYWYRQSLGQGPEFLIYFQGTGAADDSGLPNDRFFAVRPEGSVSTLKIQRTERGDSAVYLCASSLNPSETQYFGPGTRLLVL.

Note on this clonotype: A read error is possible here, since a much larger clone lies one base away. The chain carries TRBV5-4 and TRBJ1-2, with TRBD1 as a possible D gene (5 bases). The CDR3 spans 15 residues. The germline gives CDR1 SGHNT, CDR2 YYREEE (reference sequence). The V end lost 3 bases, the J end lost 4 bases, and 16 bases lay between the germline ends. The CDR3 is CASSWGSGLPYGYTF. As DNA, the CDR3 is TGTGCCAGCAGCTGGGGGTCGGGGCTCCCCTATGGCTACACCTTC.

This clonotype has only one observation. The V gene is TRBV28, the J gene TRBJ2-3, with D unclear. This CDR3 spans 13 amino acids. Per the germline V gene, CDR1 is MDHEN and CDR2 is SYDVKM. Trimming removed 5 bases from V and 4 bases from J, with 10 bases in between. The CDR3 DNA reads TGTGCCAGCAGTGTTCAGGACGCAGATACGCAGTATTTT. Protein sequence: CASSVQDADTQYF.

The chain carries TRBV25-1 and TRBJ2-1, with 10 bases identical to TRBD2. Per the germline V gene, CDR1 is MGHDK and CDR2 is SYGVNS. The V and J ends lost 4 bases and 6 bases, in that order; junction bases with no gene match: 3. The CDR3 sequence is 14 residues long. CDR3 coding DNA: TGTGCCAGCAGTGGAAGCGGGAGGGCCAATGAGCAGTTCTTC. This translates into CASSGSGRANEQFF.

This clonotype was seen ten or more times. The chain joins TRBV7-3 to TRBJ1-1; TRBD1 is a possible D gene (6 bases). The V end was cut by 2 bases, the J end by 6 bases, with 13 bases between. Germline V gene data show CDR1 as SGHTA and CDR2 as FQGTGA. The CDR3 covers 14 residues. In DNA form, the CDR3 reads TGTGCCAGCAGCTTACAAGGGGGGCAGTCTGAAGCTTTCTTT. It yields the protein CASSLQGGQSEAFF.

In its sample, this clonotype was seen a few times. The chain combines TRBV9 with TRBJ2-3, with 9 bases that match TRBD2. The germline V gene encodes CDR1 SGDLS and CDR2 YYNGEE. The junction had 5 bases not matched to a gene; V was cut back by 0 bases and J by 6 bases. The CDR3 is made up of 15 amino acids. Here the CDR3 reads CASSVASGGWDTQYF. CDR3 DNA: TGTGCCAGCAGCGTAGCGAGCGGGGGGTGGGATACGCAGTATTTT.